Listed below are T cell receptor beta chains from one sample, sequenced in a study of monozygotic twins with inflammatory bowel disease. TCRdb reprocessed the 5' RACE reads, keeping one entry per CDR3 protein, no DNA. This table holds around 220,000 distinct CDR3 sequences. Sequenced input: blood. The receptors come from a human donor with ulcerative colitis or Crohn's disease, or a healthy co-twin of an affected twin (not recorded which). CDR3s include the opening cysteine and the closing phenylalanine or tryptophan. Fields, in order: J gene, V gene, CDR3 protein.

TRBJ2-1	TRBV29-1	CSLQRVGAYNEQFF
TRBJ2-5	TRBV7-3	CASSLTGERETQYF
TRBJ1-6	TRBV7-2	CASSSGVWNSPLHF
TRBJ1-2	TRBV19	CASRQNYGYTF
TRBJ2-7	TRBV4-1	CASSQEFRQTYEQYF
TRBJ2-2	TRBV5-1	CASRAGITGELFF
TRBJ2-5	TRBV7-2	CASSSTPGTRETQYF
TRBJ2-2	TRBV4-3	CASSPHGLAAGELFF
TRBJ2-3	TRBV28	CASRRDRGGTDTQYF
TRBJ2-1	TRBV6-4	CASSDMAGNEQFF
TRBJ2-4	TRBV20-1	CSARGTSGEKNIQYF
TRBJ1-2	TRBV12-3/TRBV12-4	CASSFGGGGYGYTF
TRBJ1-1	TRBV27	CASSHGQTMNTEAFF
TRBJ2-1	TRBV7-2	CASSLAESSYNEQFF
TRBJ2-1	TRBV6-1	CASSDGYYGQFF
TRBJ2-5	TRBV20-1	CSARQLPGQETQYF
TRBJ2-2	TRBV20-1	CSSTGSPNTGELFF
TRBJ2-7	TRBV7-2	CASRDGSSYEQYF
TRBJ1-3	TRBV7-9	CASSLPGRSGNTIYF